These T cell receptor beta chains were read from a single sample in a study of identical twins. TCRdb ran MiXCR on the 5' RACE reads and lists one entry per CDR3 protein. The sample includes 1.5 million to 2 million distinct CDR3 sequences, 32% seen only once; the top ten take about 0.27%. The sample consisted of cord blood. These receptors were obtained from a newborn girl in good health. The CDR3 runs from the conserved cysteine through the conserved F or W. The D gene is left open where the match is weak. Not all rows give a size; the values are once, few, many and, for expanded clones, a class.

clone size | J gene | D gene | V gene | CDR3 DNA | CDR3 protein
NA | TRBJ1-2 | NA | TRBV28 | TGTGCCAGCAGCACGGACAGCTTCGATGGCTACACCTTC | CASSTDSFDGYTF
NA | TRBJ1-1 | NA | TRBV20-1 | TGCAGTGCTAGAGGTCTGGGGGTCGGCACTGAAGCTTTCTTT | CSARGLGVGTEAFF
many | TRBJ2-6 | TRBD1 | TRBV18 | TGTGCCAGCAGCCCCCAGGGGGCGGGGGCCAACGTCCTGACTTTC | CASSPQGAGANVLTF
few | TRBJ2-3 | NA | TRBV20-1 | TGCAGTGCTAGAGATCGTCTAGCGCCAAGCACAGATACGCAGTATTTT | CSARDRLAPSTDTQYF
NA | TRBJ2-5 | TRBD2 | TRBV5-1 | TGCGCCAGCAGCTTGGAGGCTAGCGGGAGCAAGACCCAGTACTTC | CASSLEASGSKTQYF
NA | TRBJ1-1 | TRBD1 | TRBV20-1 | TGCAGTGCTAGAGATTTGGGGGACAGGAACACTGAAGCTTTCTTT | CSARDLGDRNTEAFF
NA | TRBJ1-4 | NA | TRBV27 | TGTGCCAGCAGTTTTCGGGGGCGAAATGAAAAACTGTTTTTT | CASSFRGRNEKLFF
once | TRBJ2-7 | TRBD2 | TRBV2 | TGTGCCAGCAGTGAATGGGCGGGGAGCGGGAAAAATGAGCAGTACTTC | CASSEWAGSGKNEQYF
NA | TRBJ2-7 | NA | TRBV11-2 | TGTGCCAGCAGCTTAGCCGGGGGCTCCTACGAGCGGTACTTC | CASSLAGGSYERYF
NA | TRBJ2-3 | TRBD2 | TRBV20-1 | TGCAGTGCTCCCGGACTAGCGGGGGTCATTTATACGCAGTATTTT | CSAPGLAGVIYTQYF
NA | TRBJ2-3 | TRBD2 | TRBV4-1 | TGCGCCAGCAGCCGAAAATTACCGGGACTAGCGGACACAGATACGCAGTATTTT | CASSRKLPGLADTDTQYF
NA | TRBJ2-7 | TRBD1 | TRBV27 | TGTGCCAGCATGGACAGGGCCCACGAGCAGTACTTC | CASMDRAHEQYF
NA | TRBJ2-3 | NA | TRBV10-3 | TGTGCCATCAGTGAGGGTAGTATAGGGCTTCTTGATACGCAGTATTTT | CAISEGSIGLLDTQYF
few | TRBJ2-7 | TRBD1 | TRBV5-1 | TGCGCCAGCAGCTTTAATGGACAGGGGACCTACGAGCAGTACTTC | CASSFNGQGTYEQYF
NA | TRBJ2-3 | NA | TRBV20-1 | TGCAGTGCCCACAGACAAGATACGCAGTATTTT | CSAHRQDTQYF
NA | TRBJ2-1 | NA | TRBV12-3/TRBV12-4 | TGTGCCAGCAGTTTATACGCACCTCAGGTCCCCAATGAGCAGTTCTTC | CASSLYAPQVPNEQFF
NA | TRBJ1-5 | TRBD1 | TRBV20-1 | TGCAGTGCTATCAGACTTGGGACAGGGGGTCAGCCCCAGCATTTT | CSAIRLGTGGQPQHF
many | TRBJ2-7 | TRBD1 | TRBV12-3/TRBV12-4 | TGTGCCAGCAGTTTAACAGGGGATGCCTACGAGCAGTACTTC | CASSLTGDAYEQYF
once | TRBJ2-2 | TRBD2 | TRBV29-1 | TGCAGCGTTGCGGGGGGTGGCCCCGGGGAGCTGTTTTTT | CSVAGGGPGELFF
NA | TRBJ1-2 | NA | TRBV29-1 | TGCAGCGTTGACTTTCCCGGGCCCCACTATGGCTACACCTTC | CSVDFPGPHYGYTF
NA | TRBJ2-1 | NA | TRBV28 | TGTGCCAGCAGTACCCCCGTGAATGAGCAGTTCTTC | CASSTPVNEQFF
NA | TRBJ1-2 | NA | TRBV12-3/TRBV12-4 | TGTGCCAGCCGGATCTCGGGGCCCTCAAGCTACACCTTC | CASRISGPSSYTF
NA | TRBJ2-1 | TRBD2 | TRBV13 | TGTGCCAGCAGCTTAGGTCCCACTAGCGCGTACAATGAGCAGTTCTTC | CASSLGPTSAYNEQFF
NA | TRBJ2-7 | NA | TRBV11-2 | TGTGCCAGCAGCTCCTTACTAGCAACCTACGAGCAGTACTTC | CASSSLLATYEQYF
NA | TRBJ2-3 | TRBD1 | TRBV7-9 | TGTGCCAGCAGCCACTCGTTCCCGGGACAGGGGACAGATACGCAGTATTTT | CASSHSFPGQGTDTQYF
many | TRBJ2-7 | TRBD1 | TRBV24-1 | TGTGCCACCAGTGATTTTCGGGACAGGGTGTGCTACGAGCAGTACTTC | CATSDFRDRVCYEQYF
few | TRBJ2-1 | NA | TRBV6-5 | TGTGCCAGCAGTTACTCCCCGGACGGTGAGCAGTTCTTC | CASSYSPDGEQFF
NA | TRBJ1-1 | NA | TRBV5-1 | TGCGCCAGCAGCTTGGGCTTAGAAAGGAACGCTGAAGCTTTCTTT | CASSLGLERNAEAFF
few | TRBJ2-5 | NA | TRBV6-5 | TGTGCCAGCAGTTACTCCGGCTTCCCGACGGAAGAGACCCAGTACTTC | CASSYSGFPTEETQYF
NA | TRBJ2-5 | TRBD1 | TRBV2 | TGTGCCAGCAGGTGGGACAGGTCACAAGAGACCCAGTACTTC | CASRWDRSQETQYF
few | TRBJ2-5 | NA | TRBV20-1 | TGCAGTGCTAGGTGGCAGGGCGAGACCCAGTACTTC | CSARWQGETQYF
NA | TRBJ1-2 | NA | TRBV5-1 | TGCGCCAGCAGCTTGGGGGGCGGCAGCAACTATGGCTACACCTTC | CASSLGGGSNYGYTF
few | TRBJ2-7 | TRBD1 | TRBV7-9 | TGTGCCAGCAGCTTAGGAGGTGGGACAGGGTGGGAGCAGTACTTC | CASSLGGGTGWEQYF
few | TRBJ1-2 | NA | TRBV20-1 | TGCAGTGCTAGAGCCCCCCGACAGAGGAACTATGGCTACACCTTC | CSARAPRQRNYGYTF
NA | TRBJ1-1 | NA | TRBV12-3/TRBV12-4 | TGTGCCAGCAGTTTCGCGGGGCGGTACATTGAAGCTTTCTTT | CASSFAGRYIEAFF
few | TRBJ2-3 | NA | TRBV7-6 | TGTGCCAGCAGCCACACCTACCTGGGTGGCACAGATACGCAGTATTTT | CASSHTYLGGTDTQYF
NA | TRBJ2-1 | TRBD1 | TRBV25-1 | TGTGCCAGCAGCGCCTCGGCAGGGGGCAATGAGCAGTTCTTC | CASSASAGGNEQFF
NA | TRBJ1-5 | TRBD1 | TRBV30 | TGTGCCTGGAGTGCCATGACAGGGGATCAGCCCCAGCATTTT | CAWSAMTGDQPQHF
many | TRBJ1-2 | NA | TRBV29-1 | TGCAGCGCCAGTCAAGGACAAGCGTTCTATGGCTACACCTTC | CSASQGQAFYGYTF
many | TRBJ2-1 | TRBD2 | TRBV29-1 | TGCAGCGGTTCCCGCGGGACTAAGGGCAATGAGCAGTTCTTC | CSGSRGTKGNEQFF
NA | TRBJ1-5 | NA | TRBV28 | TGTGCCAGCAGTTATTATAGCAGGCGCGGCAATCAGCCCCAGCATTTT | CASSYYSRRGNQPQHF
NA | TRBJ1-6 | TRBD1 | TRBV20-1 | TGCAGTGCTAAAGAGGGGGCGAATAATTCACCCCTCCACTTT | CSAKEGANNSPLHF
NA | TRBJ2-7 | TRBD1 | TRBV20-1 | TGCAGTGCTAGAGTATTCGGACAGGGTTCCTACGAGCAGTACTTC | CSARVFGQGSYEQYF
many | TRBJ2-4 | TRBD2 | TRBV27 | TGTGCCAGCAGTAAGAGTAGCGGGAGCTCCAAAAACATTCAGTACTTC | CASSKSSGSSKNIQYF
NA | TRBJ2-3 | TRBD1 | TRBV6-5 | TGTGCCAGCAGTTACTCGGCGTTCAGGACGGGACAGGGGGTAGGTGATACGCAGTATTTT | CASSYSAFRTGQGVGDTQYF
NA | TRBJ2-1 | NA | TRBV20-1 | TGCAGTGCCTCGGACTACGCCCCTTTCAATGAGCAGTTCTTC | CSASDYAPFNEQFF
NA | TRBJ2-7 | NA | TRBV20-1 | TGCAGTGCTACCAGGGACCCGAGCTCCTGCGAGCAGTACTTC | CSATRDPSSCEQYF
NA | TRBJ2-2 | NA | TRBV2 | TGTGCCAGCAGTGAACTGGGTCCTGACGACACCGGGGAGCTGTTTTTT | CASSELGPDDTGELFF
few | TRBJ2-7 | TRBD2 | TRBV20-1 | TGCAGTGCTAGCCCGGGACTACTAACCTACGAGCAGTACTTC | CSASPGLLTYEQYF
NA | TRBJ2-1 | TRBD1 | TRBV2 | TGTGCCAGCAACCTGGGACAGGCGATTTACGAGCAGTTCTTC | CASNLGQAIYEQFF
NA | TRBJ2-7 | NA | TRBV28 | TGTGCCGCCGGCTACTACGAGCAGTACTTC | CAAGYYEQYF